This T cell receptor (beta chain) originates from a study of response to subunit inactivated influenza vaccine. As for this clonotype: The antigen is not known.

Study-level findings and limits: T cells newly recruited by each seasonal influenza vaccination are few, the authors suggested.

Each CDR3 protein is one row after TCRdb ran MiXCR on the RT-PCR reads. The sample lists around 850,000 distinct CDR3 sequences, under 20% occurring once. The germline V gene has CDR1 LGHNA and CDR2 YSLEER. This CDR3 comprises 14 residues. Deletions cut 0 bases from V and 5 bases from J, with 9 bases between. This clonotype was sampled from a man aged 50-59 years who received an inactivated influenza vaccine. The sample was PBMCs from blood, taken 5 days after vaccination. The rearrangement uses TRBV4-3 and TRBJ2-3, with a possible D match to TRBD2 (5 bases). Here the CDR3 DNA reads TGCGCCAGCAGCCAAGATTGGAGCGGAGATACGCAGTATTTT. It specifies CASSQDWSGDTQYF.